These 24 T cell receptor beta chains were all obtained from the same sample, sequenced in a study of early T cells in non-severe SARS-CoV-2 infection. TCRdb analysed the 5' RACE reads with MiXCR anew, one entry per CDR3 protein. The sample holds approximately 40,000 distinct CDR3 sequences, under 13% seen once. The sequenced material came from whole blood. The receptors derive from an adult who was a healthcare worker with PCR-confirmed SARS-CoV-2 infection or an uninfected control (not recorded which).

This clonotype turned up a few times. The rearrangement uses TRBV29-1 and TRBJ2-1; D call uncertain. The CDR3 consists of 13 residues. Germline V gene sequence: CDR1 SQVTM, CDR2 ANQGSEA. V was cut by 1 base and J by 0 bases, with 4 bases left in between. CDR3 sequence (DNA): TGCAGCGTTGAAGTTAGCTCCTACAATGAGCAGTTCTTC. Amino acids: CSVEVSSYNEQFF.

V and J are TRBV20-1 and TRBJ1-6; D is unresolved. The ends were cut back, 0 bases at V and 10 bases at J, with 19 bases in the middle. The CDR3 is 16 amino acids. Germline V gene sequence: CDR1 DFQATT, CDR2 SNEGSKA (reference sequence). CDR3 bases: TGCAGTGCTAGAGAAGGGTCGGCCGGACGTAGATCACCCCTCCACTTT. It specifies CSAREGSAGRRSPLHF.

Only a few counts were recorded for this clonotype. This CDR3 reads CASSLTYEQYF. CDR3 DNA: TGTGCCAGCAGTTTGACCTACGAGCAGTACTTC. The chain combines TRBV7-8 with TRBJ2-7, with D uncertain. The germline CDR1 and CDR2 sequences are SGHVS and FQNEAQ. V shed 6 bases and J shed 2 bases, with 5 bases lying between them. This CDR3 is built from 11 residues.

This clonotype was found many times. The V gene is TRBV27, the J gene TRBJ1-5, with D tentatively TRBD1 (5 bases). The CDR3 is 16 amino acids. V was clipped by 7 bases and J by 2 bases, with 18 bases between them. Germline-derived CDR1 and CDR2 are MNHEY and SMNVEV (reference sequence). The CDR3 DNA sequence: TGTGCCAGCATGGTCCCGGGACTTTCGGGCAATCAGCCCCAGCATTTT. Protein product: CASMVPGLSGNQPQHF.

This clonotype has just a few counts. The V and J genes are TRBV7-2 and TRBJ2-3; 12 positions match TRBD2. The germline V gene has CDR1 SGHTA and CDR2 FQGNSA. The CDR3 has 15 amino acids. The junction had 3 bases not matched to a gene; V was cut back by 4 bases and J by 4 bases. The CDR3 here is CASSWTSGVADTQYF. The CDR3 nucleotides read TGTGCCAGCAGCTGGACTAGCGGGGTGGCAGATACGCAGTATTTT.

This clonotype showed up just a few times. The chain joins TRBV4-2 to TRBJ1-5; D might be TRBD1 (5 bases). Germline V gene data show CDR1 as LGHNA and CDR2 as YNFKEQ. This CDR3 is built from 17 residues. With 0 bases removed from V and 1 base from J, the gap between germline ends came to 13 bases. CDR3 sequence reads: CASSQDPVGGSNQPQHF. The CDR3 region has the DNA TGTGCCAGCAGCCAAGACCCGGTGGGGGGAAGCAATCAGCCCCAGCATTTT.

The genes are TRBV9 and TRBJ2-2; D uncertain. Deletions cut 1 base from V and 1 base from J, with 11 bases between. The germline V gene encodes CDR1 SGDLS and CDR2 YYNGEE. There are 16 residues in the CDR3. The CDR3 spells CASSVLVGRNTGELFF. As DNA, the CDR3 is TGTGCCAGCAGCGTACTAGTCGGAAGGAACACCGGGGAGCTGTTTTTT.

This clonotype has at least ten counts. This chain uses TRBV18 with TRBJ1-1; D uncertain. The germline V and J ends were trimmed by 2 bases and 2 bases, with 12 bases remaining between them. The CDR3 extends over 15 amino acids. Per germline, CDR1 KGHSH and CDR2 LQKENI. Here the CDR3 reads CASSPFIAGNTEAFF. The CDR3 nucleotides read TGTGCCAGCTCACCATTTATTGCAGGAAACACTGAAGCTTTCTTT.

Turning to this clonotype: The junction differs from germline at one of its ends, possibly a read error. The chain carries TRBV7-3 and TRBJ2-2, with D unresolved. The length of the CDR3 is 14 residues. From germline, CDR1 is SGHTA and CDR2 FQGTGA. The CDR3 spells CASSLNRNTGQLFF. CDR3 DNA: TGTGCCAGCAGCTTAAATAGAAATACCGGGCAGCTGTTTTTT.

The CDR3 nucleotides are TGCAGCGTTGAACCCAACAGGGGACTAGGGTTCTTC. Amino acid sequence: CSVEPNRGLGFF. The chain links TRBV29-1 to TRBJ2-1; D might be TRBD2 (8 bases). CDR1 and CDR2 from the germline V gene are SQVTM and ANQGSEA. Trimming took off 2 bases at V and 15 bases at J, with 17 bases between the two ends. The CDR3 has 12 residues.

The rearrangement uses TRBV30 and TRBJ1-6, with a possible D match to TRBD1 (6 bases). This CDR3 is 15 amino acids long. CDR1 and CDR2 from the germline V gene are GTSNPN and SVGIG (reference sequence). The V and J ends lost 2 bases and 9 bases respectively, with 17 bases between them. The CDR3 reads CAWSWIQGIGSPLHF. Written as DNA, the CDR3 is TGTGCCTGGAGTTGGATACAGGGAATTGGTTCACCCCTCCACTTT.

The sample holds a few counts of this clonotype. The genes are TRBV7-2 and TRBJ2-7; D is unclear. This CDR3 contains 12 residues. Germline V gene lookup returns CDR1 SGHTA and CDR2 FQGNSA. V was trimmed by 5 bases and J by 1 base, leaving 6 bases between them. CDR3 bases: TGTGCCAGCAGCCGTACATCCTACGAGCAGTACTTC. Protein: CASSRTSYEQYF.

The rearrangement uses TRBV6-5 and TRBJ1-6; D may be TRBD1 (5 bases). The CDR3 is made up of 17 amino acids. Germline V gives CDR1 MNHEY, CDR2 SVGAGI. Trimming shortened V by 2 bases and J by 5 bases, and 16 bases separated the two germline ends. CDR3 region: CASSYRGGAGNNSPLHF. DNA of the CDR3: TGTGCCAGCAGTTACCGGGGGGGTGCGGGCAATAATTCACCCCTCCACTTT.

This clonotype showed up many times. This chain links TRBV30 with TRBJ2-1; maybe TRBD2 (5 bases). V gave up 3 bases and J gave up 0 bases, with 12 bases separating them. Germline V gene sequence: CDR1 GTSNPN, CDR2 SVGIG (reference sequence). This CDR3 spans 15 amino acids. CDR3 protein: CAWSTADFSYNEQFF. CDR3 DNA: TGTGCCTGGAGCACGGCGGACTTCTCCTACAATGAGCAGTTCTTC. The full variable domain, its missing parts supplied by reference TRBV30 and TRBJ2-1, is SQTIHQWPATLVQPVGSPLSLECTVEGTSNPNLYWYRQAAGRGLQLLFYSVGIGQISSEVPQNLSASRPQDRQFILSSKKLLLSDSGFYLCAWSTADFSYNEQFFGPGTRLTVL.

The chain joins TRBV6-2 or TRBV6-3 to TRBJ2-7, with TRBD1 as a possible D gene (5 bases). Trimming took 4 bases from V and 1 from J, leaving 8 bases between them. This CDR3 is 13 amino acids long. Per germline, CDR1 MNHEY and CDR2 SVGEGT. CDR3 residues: CASSSHRSYEQYF. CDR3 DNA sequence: TGTGCCAGCAGTTCTCACAGGTCCTACGAGCAGTACTTC.

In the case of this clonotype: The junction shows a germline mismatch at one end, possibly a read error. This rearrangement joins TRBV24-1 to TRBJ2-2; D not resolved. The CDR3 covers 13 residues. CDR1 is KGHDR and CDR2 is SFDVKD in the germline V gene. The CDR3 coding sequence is TGTGTCACCACCGCTGGGGTAACCGGGGAGCTGTTTTTT. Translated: CVTTAGVTGELFF.

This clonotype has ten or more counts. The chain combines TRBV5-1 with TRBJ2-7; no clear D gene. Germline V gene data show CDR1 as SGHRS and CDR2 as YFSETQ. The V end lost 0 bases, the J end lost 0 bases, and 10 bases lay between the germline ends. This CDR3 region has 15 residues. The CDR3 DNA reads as TGCGCCAGCAGCTTGGATAGGACCGACTCCTACGAGCAGTACTTC. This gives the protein CASSLDRTDSYEQYF.

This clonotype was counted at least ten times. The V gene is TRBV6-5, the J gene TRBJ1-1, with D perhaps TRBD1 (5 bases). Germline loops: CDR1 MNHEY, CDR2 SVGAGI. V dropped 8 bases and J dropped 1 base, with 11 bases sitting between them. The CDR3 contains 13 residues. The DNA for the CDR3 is TGTGCCAGCGGGACCGTCGGGAACACTGAAGCTTTCTTT. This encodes CASGTVGNTEAFF.

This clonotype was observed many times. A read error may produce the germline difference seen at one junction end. Here the CDR3 reads CASSPTQGYGQYF. CDR3 sequence (DNA): TGTGCCAGCAGCCCAACACAGGGCTACGGGCAGTACTTC. The rearrangement joins TRBV7-6 to TRBJ2-7, with D perhaps TRBD1 (6 bases). Germline V gene lookup returns CDR1 SGHVS and CDR2 FNYEAQ. The CDR3 consists of 13 residues.

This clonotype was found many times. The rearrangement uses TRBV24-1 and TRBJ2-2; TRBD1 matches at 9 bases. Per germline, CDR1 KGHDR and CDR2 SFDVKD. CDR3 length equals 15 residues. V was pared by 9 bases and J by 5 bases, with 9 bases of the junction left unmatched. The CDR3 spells CATGDPGQGTGELFF. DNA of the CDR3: TGTGCCACCGGAGATCCGGGACAGGGAACCGGGGAGCTGTTTTTT.

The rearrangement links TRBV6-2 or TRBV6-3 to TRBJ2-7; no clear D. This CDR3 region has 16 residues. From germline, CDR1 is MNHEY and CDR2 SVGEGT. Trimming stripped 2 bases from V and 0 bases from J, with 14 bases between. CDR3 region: CASSYVITVSSYEQYF. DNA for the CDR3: TGTGCCAGCAGTTACGTAATTACAGTTAGCTCCTACGAGCAGTACTTC.

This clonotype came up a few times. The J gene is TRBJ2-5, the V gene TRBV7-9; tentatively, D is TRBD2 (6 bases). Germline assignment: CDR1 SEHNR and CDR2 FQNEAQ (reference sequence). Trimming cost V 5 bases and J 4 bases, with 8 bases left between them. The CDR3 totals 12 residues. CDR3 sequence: CASSGGVETQYF. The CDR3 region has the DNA TGTGCCAGCAGCGGAGGGGTAGAGACCCAGTACTTC.

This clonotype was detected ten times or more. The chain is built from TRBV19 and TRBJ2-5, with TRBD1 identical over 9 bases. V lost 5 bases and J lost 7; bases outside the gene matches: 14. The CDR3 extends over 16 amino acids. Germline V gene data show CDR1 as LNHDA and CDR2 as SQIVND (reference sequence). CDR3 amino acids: CASSPIDRGAGGTQYF. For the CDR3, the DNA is TGTGCCAGTAGTCCCATCGACAGGGGGGCAGGGGGGACCCAGTACTTC.

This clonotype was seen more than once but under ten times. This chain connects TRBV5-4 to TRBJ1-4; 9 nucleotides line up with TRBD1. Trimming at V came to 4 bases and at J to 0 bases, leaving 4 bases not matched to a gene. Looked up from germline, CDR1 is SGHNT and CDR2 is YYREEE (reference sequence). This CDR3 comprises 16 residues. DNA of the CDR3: TGTGCCAGCAGCATGACAGGGGGAACAACTAATGAAAAACTGTTTTTT. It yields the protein CASSMTGGTTNEKLFF.